This T cell receptor beta chain was identified in a study of shared T cell receptors in the human thymus. There are 15 residues in the CDR3. The germline V gene encodes CDR1 KGHSH and CDR2 LQKENI. Trimming took 6 bases from V and 6 from J; bases not matched to a gene: 8. The table came from immunoSEQ multiplex PCR; TCRdb's copy has only in-frame clones and leaves some out. This sample yields 500,000 to 550,000 clones, of which 78% are seen a single time; around 0.012% belongs to the top ten. Separately, the same data were catalogued under a study of human thymus T cells. That work states: Resections that were taken during corrective heart surgery supplied the thymus tissue. There were highly overlapping thymic repertoires among unrelated individuals, as related research reported.

The sequenced material came from thymocytes. The sequence derives from a boy in the first two years of life with a congenital heart defect. The chain employs TRBV18 and TRBJ2-2; the match to TRBD1 covers 9 bases. CDR3: CASSPGQGGAGELFF. The DNA of the CDR3 is TGTGCCAGCTCGCCGGGACAGGGTGGGGCCGGGGAGCTGTTTTTT.